Following are 16 T cell receptor beta chains from one sample sequenced in a study of control samples from healthy donors and cancer patients. Profiling relied on immunoSEQ multiplex PCR, and the TCRdb table lists in-frame clones only, not all of them. The sample gives 100,000 to 150,000 clones, around 87% of which show up once; 9.5% to 13% is in the top ten. Input material: blood. These TCRs come from a man aged 25-40 years in good health.

The genes are TRBV7-3 and TRBJ1-6, with 7 nucleotides matching TRBD1. The CDR3 runs 14 residues. Trimming took 2 bases from V and 7 from J; bases not matched to a gene: 2. Germline-derived CDR1 and CDR2 are SGHTA and FQGTGA. CDR3 DNA sequence: TGTGCCAGCAGCTTAGACAGGGTCAATTCACCCCTCCACTTT. Amino acids: CASSLDRVNSPLHF.

CDR3 loop: CASSVGQGENEQFF. The CDR3 DNA follows: TGCGCCAGCAGCGTGGGACAGGGTGAAAATGAGCAGTTCTTC. This rearrangement joins TRBV5-1 to TRBJ2-1, with 9 bases identical to TRBD1. The CDR3 contains 14 residues. Germline trimming cut 4 bases from V and 7 bases from J; bases unmatched to any gene: 6. CDR1 SGHRS and CDR2 YFSETQ come from the germline V gene.

This chain connects TRBV11-3 to TRBJ1-1; 7 positions agree with TRBD1. The trim removed 5 bases at V and 2 bases at J, leaving 14 bases unmatched. Looked up from germline, CDR1 is SGHNT and CDR2 is YENEEA. The CDR3 runs to 17 residues. The CDR3 spells CASSLWGGGSGNTEAFF. DNA of the CDR3: TGTGCCAGCAGCCTATGGGGAGGGGGCTCGGGTAACACTGAAGCTTTCTTT. Drawing the rest from reference TRBV11-3 and TRBJ1-1, the complete variable domain is EAGVVQSPRYKIIEKKQPVAFWCNPISGHNTLYWYLQNLGQGPELLIRYENEEAVDDSQLPKDRFSAERLKGVDSTLKIQPAELGDSAVYLCASSLWGGGSGNTEAFFGQGTRLTVV.

V is TRBV7-8 and J is TRBJ2-5; 7 bases fit TRBD1. Germline lookup yields CDR1 SGHVS and CDR2 FQNEAQ. V dropped 5 bases and J dropped 1; count of bases not matched to a gene: 7. CDR3 length: 15 residues. The CDR3 reads CASSLRRQGQETQYF. The DNA for the CDR3 is TGTGCCAGCAGCCTCCGCCGACAGGGCCAAGAGACCCAGTACTTC.

This clone occurred a few times. The gene calls are TRBV5-8 and TRBJ1-5, with 10 bases aligning to TRBD1. Germline lookup yields CDR1 SGHTS and CDR2 YDEGEE. Trimming took 2 bases from V and 3 from J; bases not matched to a gene: 5. This CDR3 spans 16 amino acids. CDR3 protein: CASSLDRGLTNQPQHF. In DNA form, the CDR3 reads TGTGCCAGCAGCTTAGACAGGGGGCTTACCAATCAGCCCCAGCATTTT.

The gene calls are TRBV9 and TRBJ2-3, with D tentatively TRBD2 (5 bases). Germline CDR1 SGDLS, CDR2 YYNGEE. Trimming stripped 3 bases from V and 9 bases from J, with 20 bases between. The CDR3 is 15 residues long. CDR3 sequence (DNA): TGTGCCAGCAGCGGACCAGACCCTCGGACTGCCACGCAGTATTTT. Its protein is CASSGPDPRTATQYF. Looking up the rest from reference TRBV9 and TRBJ2-3 gives the full variable domain: DSGVTQTPKHLITATGQRVTLRCSPRSGDLSVYWYQQSLDQGLQFLIQYYNGEERAKGNILERFSAQQFPDLHSELNLSSLELGDSALYFCASSGPDPRTATQYFGPGTRLTVL.

The chain employs TRBV5-1 and TRBJ2-3; tentatively, D is TRBD1 or TRBD2 (5 bases each). Germline assignment: CDR1 SGHRS and CDR2 YFSETQ. This CDR3 is built from 15 residues. Trimming shortened V by 0 bases and J by 5 bases, and 13 bases separated the two germline ends. The CDR3: CASSLVPGSVDTQYF. The CDR3 region has the DNA TGCGCCAGCAGCTTGGTACCAGGGAGCGTAGATACGCAGTATTTT.

The chain combines TRBV5-1 with TRBJ1-5; 9 bases align to TRBD1. Germline assignment: CDR1 SGHRS and CDR2 YFSETQ. V gave up 3 bases and J gave up 5 bases; unmatched junction bases: 3. This CDR3 region has 14 residues. The CDR3 region has the DNA TGCGCCAGCAGCTGGGGACAGGGTGATCAGCCCCAGCATTTT. Translation: CASSWGQGDQPQHF.

This chain links TRBV7-3 with TRBJ2-2; 7 bases are shared with TRBD1. CDR3 length: 18 residues. The J segment lost 0 bases and the V segment lost 3 bases, leaving 10 bases of the junction unmatched. Per germline, CDR1 SGHTA and CDR2 FQGTGA. The CDR3 region is CASSLRTGPLTNTGELFF. The DNA of the CDR3 is TGTGCCAGCAGCTTGAGGACAGGACCCCTCACGAACACCGGGGAGCTGTTTTTT.

The genes are TRBV30 and TRBJ2-5; 9 nucleotides align to TRBD1. The junction had 6 bases not matched to a gene; V was cut back by 0 bases and J by 4 bases. This CDR3 has 15 amino acids. In germline, CDR1 is GTSNPN, CDR2 SVGIG (reference sequence). The CDR3 DNA follows: TGTGCCTGGAGTGTAGGACAGGGGAAGTCAGAGACCCAGTACTTC. Protein: CAWSVGQGKSETQYF.

In DNA form, the CDR3 reads TGTGCCAGCAGCTACGGCAGGGGGACTGAAGCTTTCTTT. Its translation is CASSYGRGTEAFF. This chain links TRBV14 with TRBJ1-1, with 7 bases matching TRBD1. Germline V gene lookup returns CDR1 SGHDN and CDR2 FVKESK. Unmatched junction bases numbered 5, after V lost 5 bases and J lost 5 bases. The CDR3 runs to 13 residues.

V is TRBV12-3 or TRBV12-4 and J is TRBJ1-6, with unresolved D. This CDR3 has 13 amino acids. V lost 3 bases and J 10 bases, leaving 10 bases between the germline ends. The CDR3 region is CASSFGLGSPLHF. The DNA for the CDR3 is TGTGCCAGCAGTTTCGGGCTTGGCTCACCCCTCCACTTT.

Concerning this clone itself: This sample also contains other DNA sequences that code for the same CDR3. J is TRBJ1-2 and V is TRBV28; the D gene is possibly TRBD1 (5 bases). The CDR3 is 13 residues long. Trimming stripped 3 bases from V and 4 bases from J, with 9 bases between. Germline V gene data show CDR1 as MDHEN and CDR2 as SYDVKM. As DNA, the CDR3 is TGTGCCAGCAGTTTGGGGGGGTCCTATGGCTACACCTTC. Protein sequence: CASSLGGSYGYTF.

The J gene is TRBJ2-6, the V gene TRBV4-1, with D hard to call. Germline V gives CDR1 MGHRA, CDR2 YSYEKL. The CDR3 covers 17 residues. V was pared by 3 bases and J by 0 bases, with 12 bases between. For the CDR3, the DNA is TGCGCCAGCAGCCATTCTTATGTCCCCTCTGGGGCCAACGTCCTGACTTTC. It is translated as CASSHSYVPSGANVLTF.

The chain is built from TRBV7-2 and TRBJ1-1; D is undetermined. Trimming stripped 1 base from V and 11 bases from J, with 14 bases between. Germline V gene sequence: CDR1 SGHTA, CDR2 FQGNSA. The CDR3 consists of 13 residues. The CDR3 here is CASSLEYRSRAFF. The CDR3 DNA follows: TGTGCCAGCAGCTTAGAGTATAGAAGCCGCGCTTTCTTT. Together with reference TRBV7-2 and TRBJ1-1, the CDR3 gives the full variable domain: GAGVSQSPSNKVTEKGKDVELRCDPISGHTALYWYRQSLGQGLEFLIYFQGNSAPDKSGLPSDRFSAERTGGSVSTLTIQRTQQEDSAVYLCASSLEYRSRAFFGQGTRLTVV.

The chain is built from TRBV9 and TRBJ2-5; D is unclear. The CDR3 is 11 residues long. V lost 2 bases and J lost 5, with 4 bases in between. CDR1 and CDR2 (germline): SGDLS, YYNGEE. CDR3 sequence (DNA): TGTGCCAGCAGCGTTATGGAGACCCAGTACTTC. Encoded protein: CASSVMETQYF. The full variable domain, completed using reference TRBV9 and TRBJ2-5, is DSGVTQTPKHLITATGQRVTLRCSPRSGDLSVYWYQQSLDQGLQFLIQYYNGEERAKGNILERFSAQQFPDLHSELNLSSLELGDSALYFCASSVMETQYFGPGTRLLVL.